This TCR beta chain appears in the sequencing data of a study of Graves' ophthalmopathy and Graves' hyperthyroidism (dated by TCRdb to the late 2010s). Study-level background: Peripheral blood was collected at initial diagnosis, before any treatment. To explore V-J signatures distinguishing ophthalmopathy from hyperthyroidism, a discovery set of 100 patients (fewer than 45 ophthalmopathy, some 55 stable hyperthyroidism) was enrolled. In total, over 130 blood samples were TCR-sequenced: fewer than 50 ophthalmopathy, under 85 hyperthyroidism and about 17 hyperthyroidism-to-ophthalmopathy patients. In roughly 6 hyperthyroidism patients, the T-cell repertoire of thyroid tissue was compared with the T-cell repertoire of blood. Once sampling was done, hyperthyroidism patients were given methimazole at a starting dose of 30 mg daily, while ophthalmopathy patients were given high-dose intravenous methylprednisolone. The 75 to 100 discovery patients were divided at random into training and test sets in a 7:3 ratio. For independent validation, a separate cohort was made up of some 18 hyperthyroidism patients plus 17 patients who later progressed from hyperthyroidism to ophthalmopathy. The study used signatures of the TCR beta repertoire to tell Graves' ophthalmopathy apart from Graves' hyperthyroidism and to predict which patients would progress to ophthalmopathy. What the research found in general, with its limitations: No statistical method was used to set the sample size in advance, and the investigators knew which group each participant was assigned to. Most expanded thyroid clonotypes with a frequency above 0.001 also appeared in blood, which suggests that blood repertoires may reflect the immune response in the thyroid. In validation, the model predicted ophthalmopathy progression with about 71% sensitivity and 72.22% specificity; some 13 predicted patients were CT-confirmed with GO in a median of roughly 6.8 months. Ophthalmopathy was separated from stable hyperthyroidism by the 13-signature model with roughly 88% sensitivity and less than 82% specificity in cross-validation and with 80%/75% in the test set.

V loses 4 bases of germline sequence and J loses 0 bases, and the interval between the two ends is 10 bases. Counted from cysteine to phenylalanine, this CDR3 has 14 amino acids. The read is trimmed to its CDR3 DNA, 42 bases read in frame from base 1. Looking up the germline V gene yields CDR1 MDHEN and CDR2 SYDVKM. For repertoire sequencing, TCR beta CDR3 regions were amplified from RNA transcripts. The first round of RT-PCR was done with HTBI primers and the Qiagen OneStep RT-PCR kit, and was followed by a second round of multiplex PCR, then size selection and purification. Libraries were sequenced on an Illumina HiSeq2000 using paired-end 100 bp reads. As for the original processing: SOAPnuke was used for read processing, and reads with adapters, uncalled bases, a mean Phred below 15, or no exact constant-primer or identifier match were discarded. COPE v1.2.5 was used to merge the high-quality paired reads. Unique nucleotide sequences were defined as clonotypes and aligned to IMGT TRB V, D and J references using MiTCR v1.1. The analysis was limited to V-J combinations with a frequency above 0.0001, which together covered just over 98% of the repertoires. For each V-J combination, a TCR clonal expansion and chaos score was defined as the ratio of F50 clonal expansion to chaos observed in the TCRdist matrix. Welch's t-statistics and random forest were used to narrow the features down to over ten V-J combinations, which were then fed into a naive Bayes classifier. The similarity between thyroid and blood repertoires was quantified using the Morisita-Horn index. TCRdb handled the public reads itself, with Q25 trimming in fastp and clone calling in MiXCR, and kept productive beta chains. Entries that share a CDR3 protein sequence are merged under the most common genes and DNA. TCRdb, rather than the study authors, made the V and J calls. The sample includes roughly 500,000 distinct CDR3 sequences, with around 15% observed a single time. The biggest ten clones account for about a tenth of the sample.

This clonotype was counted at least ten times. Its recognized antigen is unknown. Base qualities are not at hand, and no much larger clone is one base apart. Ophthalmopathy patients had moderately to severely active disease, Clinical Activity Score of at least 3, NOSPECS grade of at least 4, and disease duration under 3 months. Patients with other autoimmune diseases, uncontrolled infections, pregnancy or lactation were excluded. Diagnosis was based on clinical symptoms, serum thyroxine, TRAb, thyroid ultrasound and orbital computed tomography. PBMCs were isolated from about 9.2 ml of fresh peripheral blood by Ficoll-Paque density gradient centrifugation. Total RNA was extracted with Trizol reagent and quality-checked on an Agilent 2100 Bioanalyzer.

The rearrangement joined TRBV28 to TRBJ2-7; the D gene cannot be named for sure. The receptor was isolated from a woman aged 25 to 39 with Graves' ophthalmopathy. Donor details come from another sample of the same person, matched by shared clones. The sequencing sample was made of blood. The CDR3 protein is CASSSQQSSYEQYF. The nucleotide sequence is TGTGCCAGCAGTTCCCAACAGAGCTCCTACGAGCAGTACTTC.